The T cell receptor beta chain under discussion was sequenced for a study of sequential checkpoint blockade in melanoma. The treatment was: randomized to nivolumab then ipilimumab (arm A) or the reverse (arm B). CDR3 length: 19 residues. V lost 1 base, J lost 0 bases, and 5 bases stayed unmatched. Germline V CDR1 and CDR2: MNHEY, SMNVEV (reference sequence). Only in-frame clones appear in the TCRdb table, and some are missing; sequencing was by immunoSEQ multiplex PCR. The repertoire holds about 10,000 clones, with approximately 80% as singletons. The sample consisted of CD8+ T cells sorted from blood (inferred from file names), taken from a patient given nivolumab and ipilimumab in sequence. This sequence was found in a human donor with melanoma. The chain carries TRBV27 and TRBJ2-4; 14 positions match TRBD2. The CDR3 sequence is CASSLWTSGGPGAKNIQYF. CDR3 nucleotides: TGTGCCAGCAGTTTATGGACTAGCGGGGGGCCGGGAGCCAAAAACATTCAGTACTTC.